This T cell receptor beta chain was documented in a study of blood T cell repertoires in COVID-19. In the study overall: T cells, B-cell-depleted T cells, or PBMCs supplied cDNA or gDNA.

This CDR3 spans 14 amino acids. Germline-derived CDR1 and CDR2 are SNHLY and FYNNEI. Trimming cost V 6 bases and J 8 bases; bases outside gene matches: 10. Sequencing was performed with immunoSEQ multiplex PCR; in TCRdb, only in-frame clones are kept and a portion is missing. The repertoire has about 130,000 clones, 70% to 90% of them found once; the top ten carry 3.8%. V gene TRBV2 combines with J gene TRBJ1-3; the match to TRBD1 covers 7 bases. This sequence was found in a woman between 50 and 59 years old with acute or convalescent COVID-19. The sample taken for sequencing was peripheral blood. The CDR3 sequence is CASSDDREVDTIYF. CDR3 nucleotides: TGTGCCAGCAGCGACGACAGGGAGGTAGACACCATATATTTT.